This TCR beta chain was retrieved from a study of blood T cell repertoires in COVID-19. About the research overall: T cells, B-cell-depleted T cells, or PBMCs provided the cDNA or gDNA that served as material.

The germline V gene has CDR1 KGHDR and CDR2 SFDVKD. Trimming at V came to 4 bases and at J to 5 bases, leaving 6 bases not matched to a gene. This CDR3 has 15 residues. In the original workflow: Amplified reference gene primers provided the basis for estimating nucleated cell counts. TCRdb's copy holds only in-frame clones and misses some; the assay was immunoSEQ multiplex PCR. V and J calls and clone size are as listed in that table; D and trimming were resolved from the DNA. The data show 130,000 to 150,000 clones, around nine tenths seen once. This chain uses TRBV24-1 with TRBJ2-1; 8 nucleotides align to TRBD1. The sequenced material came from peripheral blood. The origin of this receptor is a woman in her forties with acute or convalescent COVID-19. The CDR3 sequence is CATSDRQGWNNEQFF. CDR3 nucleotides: TGTGCCACCAGTGACCGACAGGGGTGGAACAATGAGCAGTTCTTC.